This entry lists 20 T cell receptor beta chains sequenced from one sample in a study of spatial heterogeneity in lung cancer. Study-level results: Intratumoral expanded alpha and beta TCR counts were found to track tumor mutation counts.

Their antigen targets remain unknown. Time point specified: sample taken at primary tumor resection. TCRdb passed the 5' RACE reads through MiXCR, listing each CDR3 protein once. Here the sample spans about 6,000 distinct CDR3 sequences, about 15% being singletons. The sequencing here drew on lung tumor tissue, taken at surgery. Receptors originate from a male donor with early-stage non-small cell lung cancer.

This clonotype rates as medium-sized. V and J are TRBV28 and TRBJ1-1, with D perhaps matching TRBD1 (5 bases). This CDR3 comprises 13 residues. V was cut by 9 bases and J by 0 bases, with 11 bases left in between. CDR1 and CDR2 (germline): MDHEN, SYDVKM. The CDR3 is CASQGWMNTEAFF. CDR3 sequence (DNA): TGTGCCAGTCAGGGTTGGATGAACACTGAAGCTTTCTTT. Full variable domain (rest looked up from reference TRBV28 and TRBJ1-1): DVKVTQSSRYLVKRTGEKVFLECVQDMDHENMFWYRQDPGLGLRLIYFSYDVKMKEKGDIPEGYSVSREKKERFSLILESASTNQTSMYLCASQGWMNTEAFFGQGTRLTVV.

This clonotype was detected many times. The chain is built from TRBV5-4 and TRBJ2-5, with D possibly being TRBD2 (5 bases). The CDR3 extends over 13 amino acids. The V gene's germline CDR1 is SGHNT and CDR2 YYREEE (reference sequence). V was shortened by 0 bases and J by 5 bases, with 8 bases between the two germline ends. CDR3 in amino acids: CASSLAGKETQYF. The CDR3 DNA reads TGTGCCAGCAGCTTGGCCGGGAAGGAGACCCAGTACTTC.

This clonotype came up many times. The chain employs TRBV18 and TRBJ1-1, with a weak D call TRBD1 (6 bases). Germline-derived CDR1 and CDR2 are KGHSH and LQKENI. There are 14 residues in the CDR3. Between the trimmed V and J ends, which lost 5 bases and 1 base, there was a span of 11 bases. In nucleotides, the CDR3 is TGTGCCAGCTCAAGGGTGACAGGGAACACTGAAGCTTTCTTT. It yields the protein CASSRVTGNTEAFF.

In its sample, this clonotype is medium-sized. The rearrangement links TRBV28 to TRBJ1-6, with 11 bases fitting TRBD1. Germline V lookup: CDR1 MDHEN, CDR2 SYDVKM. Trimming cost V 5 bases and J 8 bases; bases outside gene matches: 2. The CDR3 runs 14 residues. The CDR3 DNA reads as TGTGCCAGCAGTCTGGACAGGGGGCATTCACCCCTCCACTTT. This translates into CASSLDRGHSPLHF.

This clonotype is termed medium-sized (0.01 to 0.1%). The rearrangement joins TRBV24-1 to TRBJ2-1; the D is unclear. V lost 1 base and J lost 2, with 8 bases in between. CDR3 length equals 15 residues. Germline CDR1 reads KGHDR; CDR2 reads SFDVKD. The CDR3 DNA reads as TGTGCCACCAGTGATTTAAGGTCCCCCTACAATGAGCAGTTCTTC. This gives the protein CATSDLRSPYNEQFF.

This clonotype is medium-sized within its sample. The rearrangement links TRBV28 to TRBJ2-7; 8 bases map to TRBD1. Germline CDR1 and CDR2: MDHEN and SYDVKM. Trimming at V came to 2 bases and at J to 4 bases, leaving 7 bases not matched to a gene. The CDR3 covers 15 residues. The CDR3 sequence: CASSLIGDRRYEQYF. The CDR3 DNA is TGTGCCAGCAGTTTAATTGGGGACAGGCGATACGAGCAGTACTTC. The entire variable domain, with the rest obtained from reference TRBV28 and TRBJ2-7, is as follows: DVKVTQSSRYLVKRTGEKVFLECVQDMDHENMFWYRQDPGLGLRLIYFSYDVKMKEKGDIPEGYSVSREKKERFSLILESASTNQTSMYLCASSLIGDRRYEQYFGPGTRLTVT.

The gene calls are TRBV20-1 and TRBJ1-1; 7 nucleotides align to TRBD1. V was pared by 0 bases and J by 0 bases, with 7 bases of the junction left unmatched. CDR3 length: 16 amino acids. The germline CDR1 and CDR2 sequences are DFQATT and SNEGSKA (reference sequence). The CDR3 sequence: CSARESDRSMNTEAFF. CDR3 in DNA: TGCAGTGCTAGAGAATCGGACAGGAGCATGAACACTGAAGCTTTCTTT.

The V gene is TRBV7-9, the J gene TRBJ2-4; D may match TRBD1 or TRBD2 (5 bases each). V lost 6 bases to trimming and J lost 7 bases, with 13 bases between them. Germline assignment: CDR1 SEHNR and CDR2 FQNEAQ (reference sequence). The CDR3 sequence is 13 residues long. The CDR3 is CASSRGDWNIQYF. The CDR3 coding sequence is TGTGCCAGCAGTAGGGGAGACTGGAACATTCAGTACTTC.

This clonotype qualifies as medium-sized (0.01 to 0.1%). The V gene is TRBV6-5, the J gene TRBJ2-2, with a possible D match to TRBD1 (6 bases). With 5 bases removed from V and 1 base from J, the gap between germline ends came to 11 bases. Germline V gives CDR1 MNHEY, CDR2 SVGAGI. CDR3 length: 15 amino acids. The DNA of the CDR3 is TGTGCCAGCAGTACCGGACAGTTGAACACCGGGGAGCTGTTTTTT. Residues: CASSTGQLNTGELFF.

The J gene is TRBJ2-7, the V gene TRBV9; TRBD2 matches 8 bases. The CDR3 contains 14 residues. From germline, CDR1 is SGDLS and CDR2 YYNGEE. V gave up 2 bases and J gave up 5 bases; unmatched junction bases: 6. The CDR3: CASSVGRADNEQYF. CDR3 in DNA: TGTGCCAGCAGCGTCGGGAGGGCCGACAACGAGCAGTACTTC.

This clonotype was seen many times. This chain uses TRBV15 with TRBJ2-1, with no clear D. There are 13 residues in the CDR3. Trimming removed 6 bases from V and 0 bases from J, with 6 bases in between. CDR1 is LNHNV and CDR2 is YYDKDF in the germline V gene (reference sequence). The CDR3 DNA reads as TGTGCCACCAGTTGGGGCTCCTACAATGAGCAGTTCTTC. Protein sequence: CATSWGSYNEQFF.

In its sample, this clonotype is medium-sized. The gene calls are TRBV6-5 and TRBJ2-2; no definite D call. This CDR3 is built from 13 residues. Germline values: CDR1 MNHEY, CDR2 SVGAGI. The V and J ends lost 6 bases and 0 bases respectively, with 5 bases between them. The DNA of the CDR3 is TGTGCCAGCAGGTCCTCGAACACCGGGGAGCTGTTTTTT. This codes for CASRSSNTGELFF.

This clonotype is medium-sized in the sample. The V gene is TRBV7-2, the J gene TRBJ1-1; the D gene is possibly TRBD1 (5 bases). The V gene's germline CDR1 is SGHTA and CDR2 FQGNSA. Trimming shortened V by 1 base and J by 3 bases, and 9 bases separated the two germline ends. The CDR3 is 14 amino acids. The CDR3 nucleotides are TGTGCCAGCAGCTTAGGGGGGTGGGACACTGAAGCTTTCTTT. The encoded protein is CASSLGGWDTEAFF.

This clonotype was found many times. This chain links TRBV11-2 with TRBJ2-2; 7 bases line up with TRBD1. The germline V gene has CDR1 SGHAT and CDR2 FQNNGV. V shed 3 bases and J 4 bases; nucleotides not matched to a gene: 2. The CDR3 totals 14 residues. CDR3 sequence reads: CASSLGQLTGELFF. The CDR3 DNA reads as TGTGCCAGCAGCTTGGGACAGCTCACCGGGGAGCTGTTTTTT. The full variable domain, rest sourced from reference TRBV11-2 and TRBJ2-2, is EAGVAQSPRYKIIEKRQSVAFWCNPISGHATLYWYQQILGQGPKLLIQFQNNGVVDDSQLPKDRFSAERLKGVDSTLKIQPAKLEDSAVYLCASSLGQLTGELFFGEGSRLTVL.

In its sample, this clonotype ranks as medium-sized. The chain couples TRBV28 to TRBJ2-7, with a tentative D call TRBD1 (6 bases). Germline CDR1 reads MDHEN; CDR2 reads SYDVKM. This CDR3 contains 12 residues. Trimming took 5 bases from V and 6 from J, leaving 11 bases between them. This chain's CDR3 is CASSTGQFEQYF. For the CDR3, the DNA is TGTGCCAGCAGTACCGGACAGTTCGAGCAGTACTTC.

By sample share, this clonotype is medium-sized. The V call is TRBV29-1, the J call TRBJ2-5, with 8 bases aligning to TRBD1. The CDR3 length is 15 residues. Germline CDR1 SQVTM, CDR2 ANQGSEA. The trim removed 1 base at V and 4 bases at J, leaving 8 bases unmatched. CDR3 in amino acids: CSVEARTGIPETQYF. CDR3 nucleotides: TGCAGCGTTGAAGCCCGGACAGGGATTCCAGAGACCCAGTACTTC. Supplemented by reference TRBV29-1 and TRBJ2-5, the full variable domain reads SAVISQKPSRDICQRGTSLTIQCQVDSQVTMMFWYRQQPGQSLTLIATANQGSEATYESGFVIDKFPISRPNLTFSTLTVSNMSPEDSSIYLCSVEARTGIPETQYFGPGTRLLVL.

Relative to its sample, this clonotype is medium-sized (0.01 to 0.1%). CDR3 protein: CASSLNYGGDEQFF. CDR3 DNA sequence: TGTGCCAGCAGCTTAAATTATGGCGGGGATGAGCAGTTCTTC. The chain uses TRBV11-2 and TRBJ2-1; D is perhaps TRBD2 (6 bases). Per the germline V gene, CDR1 is SGHAT and CDR2 is FQNNGV. The CDR3 runs 14 residues. The V gene lost 2 bases and the J gene lost 8 bases, with 13 bases spanning the gap. The whole variable domain, filled in from reference TRBV11-2 and TRBJ2-1, reads EAGVAQSPRYKIIEKRQSVAFWCNPISGHATLYWYQQILGQGPKLLIQFQNNGVVDDSQLPKDRFSAERLKGVDSTLKIQPAKLEDSAVYLCASSLNYGGDEQFFGPGTRLTVL.

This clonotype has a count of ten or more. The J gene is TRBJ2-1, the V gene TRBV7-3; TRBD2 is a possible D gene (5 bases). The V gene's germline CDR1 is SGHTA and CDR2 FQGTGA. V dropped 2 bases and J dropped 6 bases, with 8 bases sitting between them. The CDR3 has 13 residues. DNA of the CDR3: TGTGCCAGCAGCTTAGGCCTAGCCAATGAGCAGTTCTTC. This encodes CASSLGLANEQFF.

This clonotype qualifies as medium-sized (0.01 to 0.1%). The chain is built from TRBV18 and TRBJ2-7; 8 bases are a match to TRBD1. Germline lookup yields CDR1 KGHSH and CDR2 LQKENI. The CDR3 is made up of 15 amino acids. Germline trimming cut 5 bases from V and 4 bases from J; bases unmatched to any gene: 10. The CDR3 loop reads CASSGAGTGGYEQYF. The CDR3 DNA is TGTGCCAGCTCAGGAGCCGGGACAGGAGGTTACGAGCAGTACTTC.

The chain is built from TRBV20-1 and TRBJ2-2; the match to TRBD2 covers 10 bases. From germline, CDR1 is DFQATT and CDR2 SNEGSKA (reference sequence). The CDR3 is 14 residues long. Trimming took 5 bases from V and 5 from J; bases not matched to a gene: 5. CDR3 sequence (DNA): TGCAGTGCTGCCAAGCGGGAGGGTACCGGGGAGCTGTTTTTT. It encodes CSAAKREGTGELFF.